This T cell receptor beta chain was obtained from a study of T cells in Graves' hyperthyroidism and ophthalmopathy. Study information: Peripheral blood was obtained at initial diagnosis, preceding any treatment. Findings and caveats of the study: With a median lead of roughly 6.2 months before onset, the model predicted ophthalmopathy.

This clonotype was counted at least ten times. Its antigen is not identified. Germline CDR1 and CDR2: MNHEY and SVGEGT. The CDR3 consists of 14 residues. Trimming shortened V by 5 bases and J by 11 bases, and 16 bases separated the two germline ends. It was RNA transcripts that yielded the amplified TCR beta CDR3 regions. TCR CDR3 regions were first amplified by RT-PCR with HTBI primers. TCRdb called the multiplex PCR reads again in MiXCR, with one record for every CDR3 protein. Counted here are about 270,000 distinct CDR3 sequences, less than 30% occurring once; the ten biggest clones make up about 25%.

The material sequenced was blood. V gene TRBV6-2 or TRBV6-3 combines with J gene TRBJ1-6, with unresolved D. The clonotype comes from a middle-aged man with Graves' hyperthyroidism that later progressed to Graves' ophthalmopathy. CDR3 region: CASSPVGGYTPLHF. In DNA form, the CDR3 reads TGTGCCAGCAGTCCAGTCGGTGGTTACACACCCCTCCACTTT.